This T cell receptor (beta chain) was sequenced for a study of regulatory T cells in long-lasting Graves disease. Library construction for TCR beta used iRepertoire HTBI primers and Arm-PCR of CDR3 regions. TCRdb ran MiXCR on the multiplex PCR reads and lists one entry per CDR3 protein. The sample has some 370,000 distinct CDR3 sequences; about a fifth are singletons. Time point denoted: persistent/refractory GD, antithyroid drugs over 5 years with positive TRAb. There was RNA extracted from PBMCs, and the TCR library was made from it. The receptor's source is a female donor with Graves disease. The sample consisted of peripheral blood mononuclear cells (PBMCs), taken when the disease was refractory, from a patient treated with antithyroid drugs.

CDR3 sequence (DNA): TGTGCCATCAGAGGGGGTCGGAATGAGCAGTTCTTC. Residues: CAIRGGRNEQFF. This sequence joins TRBV24-1 and TRBJ2-1; D might be TRBD1 (6 bases). CDR3 size: 12 residues. Trimming removed 11 bases at V and 7 bases at J, with 14 bases between. From germline, CDR1 is KGHDR and CDR2 SFDVKD.